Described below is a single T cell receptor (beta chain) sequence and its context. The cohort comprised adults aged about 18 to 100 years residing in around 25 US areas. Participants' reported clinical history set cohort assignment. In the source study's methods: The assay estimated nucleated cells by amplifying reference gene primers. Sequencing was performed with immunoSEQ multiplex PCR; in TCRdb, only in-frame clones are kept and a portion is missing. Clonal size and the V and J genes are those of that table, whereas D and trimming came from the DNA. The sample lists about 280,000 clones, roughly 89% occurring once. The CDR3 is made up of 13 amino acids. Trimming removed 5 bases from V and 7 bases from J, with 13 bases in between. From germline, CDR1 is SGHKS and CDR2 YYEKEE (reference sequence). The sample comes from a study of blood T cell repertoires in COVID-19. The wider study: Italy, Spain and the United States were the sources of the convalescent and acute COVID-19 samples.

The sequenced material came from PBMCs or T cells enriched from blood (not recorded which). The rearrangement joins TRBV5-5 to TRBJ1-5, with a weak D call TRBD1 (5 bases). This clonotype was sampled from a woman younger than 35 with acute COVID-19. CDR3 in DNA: TGTGCCAGCAGTCCAGGGTTGGGACAGCCCCAGCATTTT. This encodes CASSPGLGQPQHF.